This is a list of T cell receptor beta chains from one sample in a study of cytotoxic CD8 clonotypes in ibrutinib-treated CLL. Assay: immunoSEQ multiplex PCR; the TCRdb copy retains only in-frame clones and omits some. The table shows around 310,000 clones, with 80% occurring only once. This material consisted of PBMCs, taken before ibrutinib treatment. The receptors here all came from a human donor with chronic lymphocytic leukemia. Both conserved end residues are part of each CDR3. The order of the fields is J gene, V gene, CDR3 protein.

>TRBJ2-1|TRBV28
CASTSYPGTNYNEQFF
>TRBJ1-2|TRBV7-6
CASSYGQGLDYGYTF
>TRBJ2-1|TRBV28
CASSGDSFDEQFF
>TRBJ2-2|TRBV6-4
CASSDSVAWTGELFF
>TRBJ2-1|TRBV25-1
CASSEGTGTTNEQFF
>TRBJ1-1|TRBV20-1
CSANDNTEAFF
>TRBJ2-3|TRBV7-6
CASSPEPGDTQYF
>TRBJ2-5|TRBV4-2
CASSQSGAIQETQYF
>TRBJ1-1|TRBV28
CATQGIEAFF
>TRBJ1-5|TRBV10-3
CAIRGSSNQPQHF
>TRBJ2-7|TRBV29-1
CSVHGLAGVGEQYF
>TRBJ2-3|TRBV7-9
CASSLGLAGVADTQYF
>TRBJ2-2|TRBV25-1
CASISTGELFF
>TRBJ2-2|TRBV4-1
CASLGVGELFF
>TRBJ2-3|TRBV5-1
CASSSGPGTDTQYF
>TRBJ2-7|TRBV18
CATSRELYEQYF
>TRBJ2-5|TRBV30
CAWSVGPEQETQYF
>TRBJ1-3|TRBV28
CASSTTGDGNTIYF
>TRBJ1-4|TRBV29-1
CSVGGGRKLFF
>TRBJ2-5|TRBV28
CASRPGGAETQYF
>TRBJ1-5|TRBV19
CASSLQDYQPQHF
>TRBJ2-2|TRBV15
CATSRDHTPNTGELFF
>TRBJ2-1|TRBV7-2
CASSLRPQLGGGNEQFF
>TRBJ2-5|TRBV13
CASSESFPDQETQYF
>TRBJ2-7|TRBV5-6
CASSNRANHEQYF
>TRBJ2-7|TRBV6-1
CASSPQTGPSSEQYF
>TRBJ2-1|TRBV7-8
CASSNLYNEQFF
>TRBJ2-3|TRBV7-2
CASSLGPTDTQYF
>TRBJ1-1|TRBV7-2
CASSPSVGAFF
>TRBJ2-5|TRBV7-8
CASSFFMGAVRETQYF
>TRBJ2-3|TRBV7-2
CASSASGRAYSDTQYF
>TRBJ2-7|TRBV7-2
CASSLADAVEQYF
>TRBJ2-5|TRBV9
CASSGQGFETQYF
>TRBJ2-5|TRBV4-1
CASSRATSGGQETQYF
>TRBJ2-7|TRBV4-3
CASSQDGVGASYEQYF
>TRBJ1-4|TRBV6-5
CASSSTTTNEKLFF
>TRBJ2-7|TRBV7-2
CASSWLQGYEQYF
>TRBJ2-7|TRBV5-1
CASSLWTEEQYF
>TRBJ2-7|TRBV5-4
CASSLRGSGPYEQYF
>TRBJ1-1|TRBV10-3
CAITKQGGGTEAFF
>TRBJ2-7|TRBV5-4
CASSLPSGSIPYEQYF
>TRBJ2-1|TRBV6-1
CASSEFGTGGGEGQFF
>TRBJ1-3|TRBV10-2
CASSERRVRNTIYF
>TRBJ2-5|TRBV11-2
CASSLEGQGWLETQYF
>TRBJ2-7|TRBV10-1
CASSNVFDRRDEQYF
>TRBJ2-4|TRBV18
CASQAIAKNIQYF
>TRBJ1-3|TRBV7-8
CASSSQDRSTGNTIYF
>TRBJ1-2|TRBV27
CASSLSGRYYGYTF
>TRBJ2-2|TRBV7-2
CASSLGSGTGELFF
>TRBJ2-5|TRBV28
CASSLAAQETQYF
>TRBJ2-3|TRBV30
CALLAGNTDTQYF
>TRBJ2-3|TRBV25-1
CASSESSTDTQYF
>TRBJ2-3|TRBV28
CASSQKTTSTDTQYF
>TRBJ2-7|TRBV14
CASSLSYEQYF
>TRBJ2-7|TRBV4-3
CASSQEWGLDLYEQYF
>TRBJ1-1|TRBV27
CASSLFPTPGHSTEAFF
>TRBJ1-1|TRBV5-5
CASSFATANTEAFF
>TRBJ1-1|TRBV5-6
CASSLVGRNTEAFF
>TRBJ2-1|TRBV19
CASSTQRGVKGLNEQFF